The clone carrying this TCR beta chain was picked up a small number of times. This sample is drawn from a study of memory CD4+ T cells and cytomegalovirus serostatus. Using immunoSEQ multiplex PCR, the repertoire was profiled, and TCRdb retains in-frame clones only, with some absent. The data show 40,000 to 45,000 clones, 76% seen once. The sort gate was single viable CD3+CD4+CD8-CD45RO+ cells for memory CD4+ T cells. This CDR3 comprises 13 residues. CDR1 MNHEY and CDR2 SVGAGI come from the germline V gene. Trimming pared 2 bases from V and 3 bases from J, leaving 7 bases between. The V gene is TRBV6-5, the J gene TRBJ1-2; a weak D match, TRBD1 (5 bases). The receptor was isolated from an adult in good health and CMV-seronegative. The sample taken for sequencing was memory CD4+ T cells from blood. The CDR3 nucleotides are TGTGCCAGCAGTTACGGCAGGGACTATGGCTACACCTTC. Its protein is CASSYGRDYGYTF.